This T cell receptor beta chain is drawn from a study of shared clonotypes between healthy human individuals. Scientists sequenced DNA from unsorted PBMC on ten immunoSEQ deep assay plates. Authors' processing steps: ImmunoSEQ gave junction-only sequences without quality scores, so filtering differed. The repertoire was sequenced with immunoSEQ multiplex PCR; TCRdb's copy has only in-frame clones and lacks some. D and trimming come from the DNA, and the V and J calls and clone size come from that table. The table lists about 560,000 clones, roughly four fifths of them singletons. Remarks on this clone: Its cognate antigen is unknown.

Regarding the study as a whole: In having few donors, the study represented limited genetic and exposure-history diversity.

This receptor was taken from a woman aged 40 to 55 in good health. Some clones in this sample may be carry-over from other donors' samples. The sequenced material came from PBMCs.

Here the CDR3 reads CASSLAGRQGGYTF. The CDR3 nucleotides are TGTGCCAGCAGCTTGGCCGGCAGGCAAGGTGGCTACACCTTC. The chain uses TRBV5-4 and TRBJ1-2; D uncertain. Germline values: CDR1 SGHNT, CDR2 YYREEE (reference sequence). V was shortened by 0 bases and J by 7 bases, with 13 bases between the two germline ends. This CDR3 spans 14 amino acids. The full variable domain, completed using reference TRBV5-4 and TRBJ1-2, is ETGVTQSPTHLIKTRGQQVTLRCSSQSGHNTVSWYQQALGQGPQFIFQYYREEENGRGNFPPRFSGLQFPNYSSELNVNALELDDSALYLCASSLAGRQGGYTFGSGTRLTVV.